A single T cell receptor (beta chain) is shown here with its context. The specificity of this receptor is unknown. No much larger clone is present one base from it, and per-base qualities are unavailable. What this sample's treatment or condition label stands for: roughly 18 received Ad26.COV2.S at low or high dose, single or two shots; a few received placebo; per-sample allocation not given. Repertoires of vaccine and placebo recipients were sequenced from samples taken on day 63 after the first injection. Between 29 July and 7 August 2020, Cohort 1b enrolled 20 to 30 adults aged 18-55 years at one site in Boston, USA. As a vaccine, Ad26.COV2.S was a replication-incompetent adenovirus type 26 vector that expressed a prefusion-stabilized SARS-CoV-2 spike protein derived from the original Wuhan strain. TCRbeta CDR3 regions were sequenced with the immunoSEQ Assay. After extraction, genomic DNA underwent amplification by bias-controlled multiplex PCR, followed by high-throughput sequencing. The paper's data handling went like this. Collapsing and filtering of sequences were performed to quantify the absolute abundance of each unique TCRbeta CDR3 region. Usable DNA was measured by amplifying reference genes present in all nucleated cells, and TCRbeta template counts were normalized to that usable DNA to estimate T cell fraction. Repertoire TCRs were annotated as SARS-CoV-2-specific when V gene, CDR3 amino acid sequence and J gene were exactly matched to a known reactive TCR set. MIRA supplied the reference SARS-CoV-2 TCR set, which was filtered for enrichment in COVID-19-positive ImmuneCODE repertoires so that public or cross-reactive TCRs were removed. Using the MIRA antigens, annotated TCRs were further analysed by specific ORF or by position within an ORF. Breadth was defined as annotated unique rearrangements over total unique productive rearrangements; depth was the summed frequency of those rearrangements. TCR breadth was compared between groups using two-sided Wilcoxon rank-sum tests. TCRdb took over this immuneACCESS table, retaining in-frame rearrangements with V and J assigned. Such tables are incomplete; in checked studies, under half of the missing clones stem from an unresolved V gene, and the remainder is unexplained. V, J and clone size were drawn from that table, and D and trimming were deduced from the DNA. Here the sample has around 300,000 clones; roughly 90% occur a single time. About 5.4% of the sample rests with the top ten.

From the cysteine up to the phenylalanine, the CDR3 has a length of 14 residues. The sequence is cut down to CDR3 DNA, 42 bases in frame from base 1. Sequences MNHEY (CDR1) and SVGEGT (CDR2) are obtained from the germline V gene. V is cut by 2 bases and J by 10 bases, and the space between the germline ends is 17 bases. The source of the sample is a study of Ad26.COV2.S vaccination and SARS-CoV-2 variants (dated by TCRdb to the early 2020s). For context, the study as a whole: Vaccine-arm donors were drawn from COV1001, a multicentre, randomized, double-blind, placebo-controlled phase I-IIa trial of Ad26.COV2.S in healthy adults. Ad26.COV2.S was given intramuscularly at 5x10^10 or 1x10^11 viral particles, as a single shot or as two shots 56 days apart. The specificity and breadth of SARS-CoV-2-reactive T cell receptors after Ad26.COV2.S vaccination were assessed by TCRbeta repertoire sequencing. A total of around 32 samples were included in the TCR-sequenced set, comprising some 20 Ad26.COV2.S vaccine recipients, 5 placebo recipients and 8 SARS-CoV-2 convalescent individuals. Trial participants were randomized into five groups of five, in which low-dose or high-dose Ad26.COV2.S was given once or twice, or placebo was given on both occasions. Blinding of investigators to trial group allocation was maintained during experiments and outcome assessment. General study outcomes and caveats: According to the authors, total T cell responses may have been underestimated by the TCR breadth and depth analyses. Spike-specific TCR breadth was higher in Ad26.COV2.S recipients than in placebo recipients (P = 0.0014). The study was not powered for comparison of responses between vaccine doses or regimens. After vaccination, substantial breadth of spike-specific CD8+ and CD4+ T cell responses was reported. Vaccine and placebo recipients had similar non-spike TCR breadth, a finding consistent with the vaccine containing only spike.

The sequence derives from a person aged 18-65 years who received the Ad26.COV2.S COVID-19 vaccine or a placebo. This chain is built from TRBV6-2 or TRBV6-3 and TRBJ1-1, with TRBD1 tentatively as D gene (5 bases match). Sequenced here: peripheral blood, sampled in a trial of Ad26.COV2.S vaccine versus placebo. CDR3 reads: CASSYVSGTGRAFF. The DNA sequence is as follows: TGTGCCAGCAGTTACGTCTCAGGGACTGGGCGAGCTTTCTTT.